The TCR beta chain described here comes from a study of control samples from healthy donors and cancer patients. The germline V gene has CDR1 MNHEY and CDR2 SVGAGI. The CDR3 contains 13 residues. Deletions cut 2 bases from V and 3 bases from J, with 8 bases between. TCRdb's table, derived via immunoSEQ multiplex PCR, lists solely in-frame clones and lacks some. The sample lists around 120,000 clones, roughly 91% seen once, with 2.3% in the top ten. This rearrangement joins TRBV6-5 to TRBJ2-7; TRBD1 is a possible D gene (6 bases). This TCR derives from a woman in her 70s in good health. The sequencing input was blood. The CDR3 coding sequence is TGTGCCAGCAGTTACGGACAGATCTACGAGCAGTACTTC. It encodes CASSYGQIYEQYF.